Following are 32 T cell receptor beta chains from one sample sequenced in a study of T cells expressing NK-cell markers. TCRdb re-analyzed the 5' RACE reads; it lists each CDR3 protein once, without DNA. Recorded for this sample: roughly 450,000 distinct CDR3 sequences. The specimen sequenced was blood T cells: a sorted CD56 or NKG2C T cell subset, CD4+ or CD8+ T cells, or bulk PBMC T cells (not recorded which). Receptors were obtained from a woman between 50 and 59 years old in good health.

V usage is TRBV20-1 and J usage is TRBJ2-1; absent DNA, TCRdb's TRBD2 call cannot be checked. The germline V gene has CDR1 DFQATT and CDR2 SNEGSKA (reference sequence). The CDR3 extends over 14 amino acids. This CDR3 is CSASGTRRFGEQFF.

This rearrangement joins TRBV29-1 to TRBJ2-3; TCRdb outputs TRBD2, but without DNA this stays unchecked. The germline CDR1 and CDR2 sequences are SQVTM and ANQGSEA. CDR3 length: 13 amino acids. CDR3: CSVGVSGKDTQYF.

The rearrangement uses TRBV19 and TRBJ2-2; TCRdb selects TRBD2, and the lack of DNA leaves this call unchecked. CDR1 is LNHDA, CDR2 SQIVND, per germline (reference sequence). The CDR3 consists of 16 residues. CDR3 amino acids: CASSIHLGTSKGELFF.

The chain joins TRBV7-9 to TRBJ2-3; TCRdb's D call, TRBD2, is unchecked because there is no DNA. Germline V gene sequence: CDR1 SEHNR, CDR2 FQNEAQ (reference sequence). CDR3 size: 16 residues. CDR3 protein: CASSLWSGGTTDTQYF.

This rearrangement joins TRBV6-5 to TRBJ2-5; absent DNA, TCRdb's TRBD2 call cannot be checked. This CDR3 region has 15 residues. CDR1 MNHEY and CDR2 SVGAGI come from the germline V gene. Here the CDR3 reads CASSLVSGRGETQYF.

The J gene is TRBJ2-1, the V gene TRBV18; the TCRdb call, TRBD1, lacks DNA for checking. CDR3 length: 16 amino acids. Germline V CDR1 and CDR2: KGHSH, LQKENI. This CDR3 is CASSRLGASSYNEQFF.

This rearrangement joins TRBV12-3 or TRBV12-4 to TRBJ2-3; TCRdb outputs TRBD1, but without DNA this stays unchecked. CDR3 length equals 15 residues. The CDR3 sequence: CASSPGPPTTDTQYF.

The V gene is TRBV3-1, the J gene TRBJ1-2; TCRdb's D gene call, TRBD1, goes unchecked for lack of DNA. This CDR3 has 14 amino acids. Germline CDR1 LGHDT, CDR2 YNNKEL (reference sequence). The CDR3: CASSRPGLDYGYTF.

V usage is TRBV20-1 and J usage is TRBJ2-1; TCRdb outputs TRBD1, but without DNA this stays unchecked. Germline loops: CDR1 DFQATT, CDR2 SNEGSKA (reference sequence). This CDR3 contains 14 residues. CDR3 sequence reads: CSARTGGKISGQFF.

The chain employs TRBV4-2 and TRBJ2-5. This CDR3 has 15 amino acids. Germline V lookup: CDR1 LGHNA, CDR2 YNFKEQ. This CDR3 reads CASSLRGLYQETQYF.

Here the CDR3 reads CASTGAGTYEQYF. The chain joins TRBV5-1 to TRBJ2-7; TCRdb lists TRBD2, though no DNA is available to test this call. The CDR3 is 13 residues long. Germline assignment: CDR1 SGHRS and CDR2 YFSETQ.

The chain employs TRBV4-2 and TRBJ2-6; TCRdb selects TRBD1, and the lack of DNA leaves this call unchecked. The CDR3 has 19 amino acids. Germline V CDR1 and CDR2: LGHNA, YNFKEQ. The CDR3 loop is CASSPRGGTGGSGANVLTF.

This sequence joins TRBV29-1 and TRBJ1-5. Germline-derived CDR1 and CDR2 are SQVTM and ANQGSEA. The CDR3 has 12 residues. Here the CDR3 reads CSVVEAGGPQHF.

The genes are TRBV3-1 and TRBJ2-7; the TRBD2 assignment by TCRdb is unverifiable without DNA. Germline V gene sequence: CDR1 LGHDT, CDR2 YNNKEL (reference sequence). The CDR3 has 14 amino acids. CDR3 region: CAVAGVTSGYEQYF.

V gene TRBV4-2 combines with J gene TRBJ2-2. Per the germline V gene, CDR1 is LGHNA and CDR2 is YNFKEQ. CDR3 length equals 15 residues. The CDR3 loop reads CASSQGVTNTGELFF.

CDR3 loop: CASSTAHQVGNTGELFF. This chain connects TRBV18 to TRBJ2-2. Germline V lookup: CDR1 KGHSH, CDR2 LQKENI. The CDR3 is 17 amino acids.

The V call is TRBV12-3 or TRBV12-4, the J call TRBJ2-1; as DNA is missing, the TRBD2 call by TCRdb cannot be tested. The CDR3 sequence is 15 residues long. This chain's CDR3 is CASSPRVAGYNEQFF.

This CDR3 is CSVGDRVNSPLHF. The J gene is TRBJ1-6, the V gene TRBV29-1; the TCRdb D gene call, TRBD1, has no DNA to confirm it. CDR3 size: 13 residues. The germline V gene has CDR1 SQVTM and CDR2 ANQGSEA.

The chain combines TRBV6-5 with TRBJ2-5; there is no DNA to check the TCRdb D call of TRBD1. The CDR3 length is 13 residues. Germline V lookup: CDR1 MNHEY, CDR2 SVGAGI. The chain's CDR3 is CASTRTGRETQYF.

This chain joins TRBV12-3 or TRBV12-4 and TRBJ1-4. The CDR3 runs to 13 residues. CDR3 in amino acids: CASSGPLGEKLFF.

The J gene is TRBJ2-1, the V gene TRBV6-2 or TRBV6-3; TCRdb outputs TRBD1, but without DNA this stays unchecked. CDR1 and CDR2 (germline): MNHEY, SVGEGT. This CDR3 spans 15 amino acids. The chain's CDR3 is CASRPRQSFYNEQFF.

The chain carries TRBV10-3 and TRBJ2-7; TCRdb's D gene call, TRBD2, goes unchecked for lack of DNA. CDR1 is ENHRY and CDR2 is SYGVKD in the germline V gene. The CDR3 extends over 17 amino acids. The CDR3 reads CAISESRWREGRYEQYF.

The J gene is TRBJ2-1, the V gene TRBV7-2; TCRdb gives TRBD1 as the D gene, but with no DNA this cannot be confirmed. The CDR3 is 13 residues long. Germline loops: CDR1 SGHTA, CDR2 FQGNSA. The CDR3 loop reads CASQGASENEQFF.

The rearrangement joins TRBV20-1 to TRBJ1-2; TCRdb's D gene call, TRBD1, goes unchecked for lack of DNA. The CDR3 consists of 17 residues. Germline V CDR1 and CDR2: DFQATT, SNEGSKA (reference sequence). The CDR3: CSASRRAGTRTPDGYTF.

The rearrangement uses TRBV5-1 and TRBJ2-2; TCRdb calls TRBD2, which cannot be checked without DNA. CDR3 length: 12 residues. In germline, CDR1 is SGHRS, CDR2 YFSETQ. Here the CDR3 reads CATSGGTGELFF. The whole variable domain, remainder taken from reference TRBV5-1 and TRBJ2-2, is KAGVTQTPRYLIKTRGQQVTLSCSPISGHRSVSWYQQTPGQGLQFLFEYFSETQRNKGNFPGRFSGRQFSNSRSEMNVSTLELGDSALYLCATSGGTGELFFGEGSRLTVL.

This rearrangement joins TRBV7-6 to TRBJ2-3; TCRdb proposes TRBD2, but this gene call is untestable without DNA. Germline V lookup: CDR1 SGHVS, CDR2 FNYEAQ. The CDR3 consists of 15 residues. The CDR3 sequence: CASSHPPALTDTQYF.

This sequence joins TRBV11-1 and TRBJ2-4; TCRdb indicates TRBD2, and absent DNA this call remains unverified. The CDR3 covers 16 residues. CDR1 and CDR2 from the germline V gene are SGHAT and FQDESV (reference sequence). CDR3: CASSAAGVIAKNIQYF.

V gene TRBV5-1 combines with J gene TRBJ2-1; without DNA, the TCRdb call of TRBD2 cannot be checked. Germline CDR1 is SGHRS and CDR2 is YFSETQ. This CDR3 comprises 15 residues. The CDR3 loop is CASSLSTSLAGEQFF.

The chain couples TRBV5-1 to TRBJ2-3; lacking DNA, the TRBD2 call made by TCRdb goes unchecked. From germline, CDR1 is SGHRS and CDR2 YFSETQ. This CDR3 has 17 amino acids. The CDR3 reads CASSSRGRAGSTDTQYF.

The genes are TRBV9 and TRBJ1-1. From germline, CDR1 is SGDLS and CDR2 YYNGEE. The CDR3 contains 13 residues. CDR3 loop: CASSESPNTEAFF.

The V call is TRBV5-1, the J call TRBJ1-1; as DNA is missing, the TRBD1 call by TCRdb cannot be tested. The CDR3 has 14 amino acids. The germline V gene encodes CDR1 SGHRS and CDR2 YFSETQ. CDR3 sequence: CASSFDRMNTEAFF.

The CDR3 loop is CASTQGSGETQYF. The chain employs TRBV10-1 and TRBJ2-5; with no DNA, the TCRdb D assignment of TRBD1 cannot be verified. Germline CDR1 and CDR2: WNHNN and SYGVQD (reference sequence). The CDR3 is 13 amino acids.